The T cell receptor (beta chain) under discussion was sequenced for a study of shared clonotypes between healthy human individuals. CDR1 and CDR2 (germline): SGHAT, FQNNGV. The CDR3 runs 14 residues. V lost 5 bases, J lost 6 bases, and 15 bases lay in between. Samples underwent the assay at deep level. TCRdb's copy holds only in-frame clones and misses some; the assay was immunoSEQ multiplex PCR. The sample carries 660,000 or so clones, roughly 95% recorded once. This clone was observed a single time. The antigen is not known. Findings and caveats of the study: Larger richness was generally estimated for naive than memory subsets. The sole specimen, blood, was sampled, and tissue repertoires likely differ. The study found lower generation probabilities in non-shared clonotypes than in those shared by all four donors.

Terminally differentiated effector memory CD45RA+ cells were excluded from the naive CD8 cells, which were CD45RO-negative and positively selected for CCR7. The rearrangement joins TRBV11-2 to TRBJ2-3; D is perhaps TRBD1 or TRBD2 (5 bases each). This TCR was recovered from a woman in her 30s in good health. Sequenced input: naive CD8+ T cells sorted from blood. CDR3 DNA sequence: TGTGCCAGCAGCCCGGGCCCGGGGCGGGATACGCAGTATTTT. As protein: CASSPGPGRDTQYF.